This is a list of T cell receptor beta chains from one sample in a study of blood T cell repertoires in COVID-19. Data came from immunoSEQ multiplex PCR; TCRdb stores just in-frame clones and leaves some out. The table records about 65,000 clones, 65% to 90% of them present only once. Material for sequencing was peripheral blood. These receptors originate from a man between 50 and 59 years old with COVID-19, enrolled during active disease. Each CDR3 is given with its conserved first and last residue. D genes are given only for firm matches. A row's size may be missing; if present it is once, few, many or a size class.

j_call | v_call | d_call | clone_size | cdr3_nt | cdr3_aa
TRBJ1-5 | TRBV19 | TRBD1 | . | TGTGCCAGTAGTATCCAGCAGGGGGCTCAGCCCCAGCATTTT | CASSIQQGAQPQHF
TRBJ1-1 | TRBV3-1/TRBV3-2 | . | . | TGTGCCAGCAGCCAGTGGACAGACGCTGAAGCTTTCTTT | CASSQWTDAEAFF
TRBJ1-6 | TRBV10-1 | . | once | TGCGCCAGCAGTGAAGATCCTCAGGGGTCACCCCTCCACTTT | CASSEDPQGSPLHF
TRBJ1-5 | TRBV7-6 | . | . | TGTGCCAGCAGCCCGTCCAGCAATCAGCCCCAGCATTTT | CASSPSSNQPQHF
TRBJ2-7 | TRBV28 | . | many | TGTGCCAGCAATCCTAGCTCCTCCTACGAGCAGTACTTC | CASNPSSSYEQYF
TRBJ2-5 | TRBV4-1 | TRBD2 | . | TGCGCCAGCAGTCCCCGGGAGGGCTGGGAGACCCAGTACTTC | CASSPREGWETQYF
TRBJ1-1 | TRBV7-6 | . | . | TGTGCCAGCAGCCTGTCCCGGGACATCCCCGAGGTGAACACTGAAGCTTTCTTT | CASSLSRDIPEVNTEAFF
TRBJ1-4 | TRBV6-4 | . | . | TGTGCCAGCAGGGCCCCACCTCCAGCAACTAATGAAAAACTGTTTTTT | CASRAPPPATNEKLFF
TRBJ2-2 | TRBV25-1 | TRBD2 | few | TGTGCCAGCAGTGCTCGGACTAGCGGGATTGAGGAGCTGTTTTTT | CASSARTSGIEELFF
TRBJ1-6 | TRBV6-5 | . | . | TGTGCCAGCAGCCCCGTGCCGGGGAATTCACCCCTCCACTTT | CASSPVPGNSPLHF
TRBJ2-7 | TRBV6-5 | . | few | TGTGCCAGCAGTCCTAGGAGGACAGCCTACGAGCAGTACTTC | CASSPRRTAYEQYF
TRBJ2-3 | TRBV15 | TRBD1 | . | TGTGCCACCAGCAGAAGACAGGGGACAGATACGCAGTATTTT | CATSRRQGTDTQYF
TRBJ1-2 | TRBV19 | . | . | TGTGCCAGTAGTATCGCGGGCATATCTAACTATGGCTACACCTTC | CASSIAGISNYGYTF
TRBJ2-5 | TRBV27 | . | . | TGTGCCAGCAGGCCGCAGGGAATAGTGAAGACCCAGTACTTC | CASRPQGIVKTQYF
TRBJ2-7 | TRBV28 | TRBD1 | . | TGTGCCAGCACCCGGACAGGAGTCTACGAGCAGTACTTC | CASTRTGVYEQYF
TRBJ2-5 | TRBV7-9 | . | many | TGTGCCAGCAGTCTTAAGCCCCAGTACTTC | CASSLKPQYF
TRBJ2-1 | TRBV14 | . | . | TGTGCCAGCAGCCAAGGGGGACTCTCCTACAATGAGCAGTTCTTC | CASSQGGLSYNEQFF
TRBJ2-5 | TRBV9 | . | . | TGTGCCAGCAGCGTAGCTACGCAGGGGCTGGGAAGAAAAGAGACCCAGTACTTC | CASSVATQGLGRKETQYF
TRBJ2-1 | TRBV12-3/TRBV12-4 | . | few | TGTGCCAGCAGTTCGGGACATTACAATGAGCAGTTCTTC | CASSSGHYNEQFF
TRBJ1-5 | TRBV28 | . | medium-sized | TGTGCCAGCAGTTTTGCAGGGAGGTCGGGGCAGCCCCAGCATTTT | CASSFAGRSGQPQHF
TRBJ1-3 | TRBV2 | . | . | TGTGCCAGCAGTGGACAGTTTAAAGGAAACACCATATATTTT | CASSGQFKGNTIYF
TRBJ2-7 | TRBV6-5 | . | . | TGTGCCACGAGCCGGGACAACGACGAGCAGTACTTC | CATSRDNDEQYF
TRBJ1-2 | TRBV18 | . | . | TGTGCCAGCTCACTAGGGGAAGGGTTTACTGGCTACACCTTC | CASSLGEGFTGYTF
TRBJ2-7 | TRBV5-1 | . | once | TGCGCCAGCAGCTTGAATCCGTCCTACGAGCAGTACTTC | CASSLNPSYEQYF
TRBJ2-7 | TRBV5-6 | . | . | TGTGCCAGCAGCTTTATAAATTACGAGCAGTACTTC | CASSFINYEQYF
TRBJ2-7 | TRBV6-2/TRBV6-3 | . | . | TGTGCCAGCAGTTACACTTTCGGGAGAAACTCCTACGAGCAGTACTTC | CASSYTFGRNSYEQYF
TRBJ2-2 | TRBV9 | . | few | TGTGCCAGCAGCGTAGATCAGTACCCCGGGGAGCTGTTTTTT | CASSVDQYPGELFF
TRBJ2-7 | TRBV5-6 | TRBD2 | . | TGTGCCAGCAGTATGGGGGGGACCAGGACCTACGAGCAGTACTTC | CASSMGGTRTYEQYF
TRBJ2-5 | TRBV20-1 | . | . | TGCAGTGCTAGACCAGGGGAGACCCAGTACTTC | CSARPGETQYF
TRBJ1-3 | TRBV11-2 | TRBD1 | once | TGTGCCAGCAGCCTTCAGGGGGTCGTCTCTGGAAACACCATATATTTT | CASSLQGVVSGNTIYF
TRBJ2-7 | TRBV5-4 | TRBD1 | . | TGTGCCAGCAGCTTGGTGGGACAGACCTACGAGCAGTACTTC | CASSLVGQTYEQYF